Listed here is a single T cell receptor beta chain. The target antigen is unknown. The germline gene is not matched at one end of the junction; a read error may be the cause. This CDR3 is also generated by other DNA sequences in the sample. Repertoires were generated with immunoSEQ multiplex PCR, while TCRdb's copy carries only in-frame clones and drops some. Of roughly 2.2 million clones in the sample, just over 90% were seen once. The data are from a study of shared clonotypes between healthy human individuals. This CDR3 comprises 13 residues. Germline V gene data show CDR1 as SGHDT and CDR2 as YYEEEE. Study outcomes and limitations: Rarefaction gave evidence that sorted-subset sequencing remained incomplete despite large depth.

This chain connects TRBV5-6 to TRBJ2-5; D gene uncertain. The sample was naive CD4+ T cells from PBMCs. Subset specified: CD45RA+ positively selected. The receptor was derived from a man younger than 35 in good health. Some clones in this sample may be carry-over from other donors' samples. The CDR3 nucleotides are TGTGCCAGCAGTTTGGGCCCACAAGAGACCCAGTACTTC. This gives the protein CASSLGPQETQYF.